This T cell receptor beta chain was recorded in a study of T cell repertoires in cytomegalovirus infection. Comments on this clonotype: An end of the junction differs from the germline gene, which may be a read error.

Germline V gene lookup returns CDR1 MDHEN and CDR2 SYDVKM. The CDR3 spans 15 residues. TCRdb called the reads again in MiXCR, with one record for every CDR3 protein. The sample lists 250,000 to 300,000 distinct CDR3 sequences, roughly 13% seen once, with 8.5% to 9% in the top ten. This clonotype originated in a human donor in good health (CMV status not recorded). Some clones in this sample may be carry-over from other donors' samples. The sequenced sample consisted of PBMCs. The chain links TRBV28 to TRBJ2-1, with D unclear. This chain's CDR3 is CASSLHPVTDNEQVF. CDR3 bases: TGTGCCAGCAGTTTACACCCCGTAACAGACAATGAGCAGGTCTTC.